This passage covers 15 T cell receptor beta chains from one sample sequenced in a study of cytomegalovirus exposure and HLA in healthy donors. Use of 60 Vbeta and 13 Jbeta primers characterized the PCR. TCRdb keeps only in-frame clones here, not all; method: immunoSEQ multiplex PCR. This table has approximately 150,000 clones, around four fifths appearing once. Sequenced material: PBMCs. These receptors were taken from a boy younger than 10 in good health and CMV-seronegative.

In DNA form, the CDR3 reads TGTGCCACCAGCCGGGAACGGATCTACGAGCAGTACTTC. Its protein is CATSRERIYEQYF. V gene TRBV15 combines with J gene TRBJ2-7, with D possibly TRBD2 on 5 matching bases. Germline assignment: CDR1 LNHNV and CDR2 YYDKDF (reference sequence). Trimming left V 5 bases short and J 3 bases short, with 11 bases between. The CDR3 sequence is 13 residues long.

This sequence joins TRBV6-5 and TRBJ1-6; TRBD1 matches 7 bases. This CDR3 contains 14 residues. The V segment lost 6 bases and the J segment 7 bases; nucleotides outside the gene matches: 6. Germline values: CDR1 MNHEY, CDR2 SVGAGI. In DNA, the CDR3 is TGTGCCAGCAGAGCAGGGGGTATCAATTCACCCCTCCACTTT. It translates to CASRAGGINSPLHF.

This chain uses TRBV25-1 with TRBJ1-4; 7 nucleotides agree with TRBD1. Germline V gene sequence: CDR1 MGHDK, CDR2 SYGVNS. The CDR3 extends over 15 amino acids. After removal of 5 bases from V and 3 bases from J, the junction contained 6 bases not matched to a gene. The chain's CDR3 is CASSPRGLANEKLFF. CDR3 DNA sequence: TGTGCCAGCAGTCCCAGGGGGTTGGCTAATGAAAAACTGTTTTTT.

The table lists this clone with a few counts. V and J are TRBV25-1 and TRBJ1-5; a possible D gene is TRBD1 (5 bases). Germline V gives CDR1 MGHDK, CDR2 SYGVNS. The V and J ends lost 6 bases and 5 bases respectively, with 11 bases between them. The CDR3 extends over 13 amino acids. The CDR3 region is CASSPGGDQPQHF. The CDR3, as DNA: TGTGCCAGCAGCCCCGGAGGGGATCAGCCCCAGCATTTT.

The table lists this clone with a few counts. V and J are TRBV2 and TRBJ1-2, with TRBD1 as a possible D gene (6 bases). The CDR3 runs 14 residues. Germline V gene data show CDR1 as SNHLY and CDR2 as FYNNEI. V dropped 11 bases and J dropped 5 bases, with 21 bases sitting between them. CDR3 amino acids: CAGEQGARHYGYTF. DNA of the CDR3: TGTGCCGGGGAACAGGGCGCGCGGCATTATGGCTACACCTTC.

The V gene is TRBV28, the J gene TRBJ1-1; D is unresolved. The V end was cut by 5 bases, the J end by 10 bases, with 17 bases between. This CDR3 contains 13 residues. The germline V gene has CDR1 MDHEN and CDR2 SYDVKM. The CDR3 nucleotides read TGTGCCAGCAGTCCCCTAGGGCCCCGGGGAGCTTTCTTT. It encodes CASSPLGPRGAFF. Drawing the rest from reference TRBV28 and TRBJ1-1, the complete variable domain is DVKVTQSSRYLVKRTGEKVFLECVQDMDHENMFWYRQDPGLGLRLIYFSYDVKMKEKGDIPEGYSVSREKKERFSLILESASTNQTSMYLCASSPLGPRGAFFGQGTRLTVV.

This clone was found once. The chain's CDR3 is CAWSVLADSTDTQYF. The CDR3 region has the DNA TGTGCCTGGAGTGTGCTAGCGGATAGCACAGATACGCAGTATTTT. The V gene is TRBV30, the J gene TRBJ2-3; 7 positions match TRBD2. The CDR3 is 15 residues long. The junction had 3 bases not matched to a gene; V was cut back by 0 bases and J by 0 bases. The germline V gene encodes CDR1 GTSNPN and CDR2 SVGIG (reference sequence).

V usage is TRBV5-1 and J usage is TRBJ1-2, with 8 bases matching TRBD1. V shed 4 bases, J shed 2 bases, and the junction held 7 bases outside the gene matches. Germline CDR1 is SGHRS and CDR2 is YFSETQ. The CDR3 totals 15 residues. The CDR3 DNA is TGCGCCAGCAGCACCGGACAGGGAGGAAACTATGGCTACACCTTC. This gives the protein CASSTGQGGNYGYTF.

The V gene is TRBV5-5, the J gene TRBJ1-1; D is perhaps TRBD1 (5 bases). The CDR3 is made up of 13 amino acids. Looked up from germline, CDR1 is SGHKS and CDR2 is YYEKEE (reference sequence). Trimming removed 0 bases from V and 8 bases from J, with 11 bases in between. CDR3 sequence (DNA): TGTGCCAGCAGCTTGGTAGGGGAGGGGGAAGCTTTCTTT. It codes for CASSLVGEGEAFF.

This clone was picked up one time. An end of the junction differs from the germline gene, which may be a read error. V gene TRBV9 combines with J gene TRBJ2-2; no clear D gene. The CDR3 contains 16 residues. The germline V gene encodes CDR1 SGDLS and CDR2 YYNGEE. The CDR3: CAGSVDFSGNTGELFF. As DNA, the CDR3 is TGTGCCGGCAGCGTAGATTTCTCGGGGAACACCGGGGAGCTGTTTTTT.

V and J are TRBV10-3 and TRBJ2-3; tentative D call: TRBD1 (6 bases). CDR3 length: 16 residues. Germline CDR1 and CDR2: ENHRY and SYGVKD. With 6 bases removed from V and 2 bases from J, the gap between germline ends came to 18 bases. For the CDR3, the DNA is TGTGCCATCAGCGCAGCAACAGGGTATGCCACAGATACGCAGTATTTT. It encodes CAISAATGYATDTQYF.

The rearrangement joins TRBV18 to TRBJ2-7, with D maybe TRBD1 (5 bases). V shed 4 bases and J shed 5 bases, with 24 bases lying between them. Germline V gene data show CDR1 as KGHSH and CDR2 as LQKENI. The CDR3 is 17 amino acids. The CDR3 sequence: CASSLQGSGPSRHEQYF. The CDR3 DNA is TGTGCCAGCTCACTCCAGGGTTCGGGCCCCTCGCGACACGAGCAGTACTTC.

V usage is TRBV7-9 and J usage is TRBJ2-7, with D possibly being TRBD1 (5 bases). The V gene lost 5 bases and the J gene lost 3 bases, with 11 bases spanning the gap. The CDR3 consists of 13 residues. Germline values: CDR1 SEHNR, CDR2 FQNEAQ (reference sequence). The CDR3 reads CASSHTGIYEQYF. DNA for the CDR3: TGTGCCAGCAGCCATACAGGTATCTACGAGCAGTACTTC.

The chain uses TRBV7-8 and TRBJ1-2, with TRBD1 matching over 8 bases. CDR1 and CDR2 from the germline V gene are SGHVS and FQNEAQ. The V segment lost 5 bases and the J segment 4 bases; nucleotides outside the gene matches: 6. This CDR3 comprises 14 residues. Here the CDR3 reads CASSPIGQGYGYTF. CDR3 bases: TGTGCCAGCAGCCCGATAGGACAGGGCTATGGCTACACCTTC.

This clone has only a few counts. The CDR3 sequence: CASSFSEQGSNEQFF. CDR3 nucleotide sequence: TGTGCCAGCAGCTTTTCTGAACAGGGTAGCAATGAGCAGTTCTTC. The rearrangement uses TRBV7-9 and TRBJ2-1; weak D call: TRBD1 (6 bases). V lost 3 bases to trimming and J lost 6 bases, with 15 bases between them. CDR3 size: 15 residues. Germline V gene data show CDR1 as SEHNR and CDR2 as FQNEAQ (reference sequence).